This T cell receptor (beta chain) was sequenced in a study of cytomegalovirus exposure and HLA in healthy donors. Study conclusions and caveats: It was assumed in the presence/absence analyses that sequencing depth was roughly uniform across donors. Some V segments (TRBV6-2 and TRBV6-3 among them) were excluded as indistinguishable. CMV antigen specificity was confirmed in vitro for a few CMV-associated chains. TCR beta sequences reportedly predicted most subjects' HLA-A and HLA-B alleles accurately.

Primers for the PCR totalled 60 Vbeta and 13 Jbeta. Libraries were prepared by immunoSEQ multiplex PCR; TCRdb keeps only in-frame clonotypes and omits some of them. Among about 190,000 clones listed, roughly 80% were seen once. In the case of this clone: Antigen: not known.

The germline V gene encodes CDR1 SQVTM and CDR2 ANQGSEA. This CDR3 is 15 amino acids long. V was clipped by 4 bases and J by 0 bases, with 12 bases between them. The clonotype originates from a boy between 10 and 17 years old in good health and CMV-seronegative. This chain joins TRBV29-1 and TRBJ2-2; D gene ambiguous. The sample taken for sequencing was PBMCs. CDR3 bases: TGCAGCGTTGTTGTCTACCCTTCGAACACCGGGGAGCTGTTTTTT. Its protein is CSVVVYPSNTGELFF.